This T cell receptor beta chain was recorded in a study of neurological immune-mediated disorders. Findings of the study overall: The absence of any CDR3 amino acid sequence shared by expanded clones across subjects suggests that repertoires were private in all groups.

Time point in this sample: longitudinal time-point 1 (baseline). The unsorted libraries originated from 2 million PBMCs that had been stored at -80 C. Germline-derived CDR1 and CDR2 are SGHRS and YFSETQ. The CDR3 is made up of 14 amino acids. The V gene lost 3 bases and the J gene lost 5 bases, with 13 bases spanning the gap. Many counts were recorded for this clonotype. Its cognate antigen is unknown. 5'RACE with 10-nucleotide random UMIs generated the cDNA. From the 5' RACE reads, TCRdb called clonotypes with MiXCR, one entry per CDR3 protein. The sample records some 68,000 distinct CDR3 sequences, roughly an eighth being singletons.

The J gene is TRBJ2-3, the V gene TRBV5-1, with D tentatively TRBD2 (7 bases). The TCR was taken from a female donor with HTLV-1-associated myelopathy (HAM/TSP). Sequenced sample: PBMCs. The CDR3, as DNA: TGCGCCAGCAGCTCCGGGGGGCCGGTAGATACGCAGTATTTT. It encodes CASSSGGPVDTQYF.